The 25 T cell receptor beta chains listed next were all sequenced from one sample in a study of preoperative IRX-2 immunotherapy in early breast cancer. Profiling relied on immunoSEQ multiplex PCR, and the TCRdb table lists in-frame clones only, not all of them. Here the sample spans about 38,000 clones, roughly four fifths being singletons. Treatment in this sample: preoperative locoregional IRX-2 cytokine immunotherapy. This specimen was lymph node tissue, taken after IRX-2 immunotherapy. These receptors originate from a human donor with breast cancer.

There are a few counts of this clone. V gene TRBV4-1 combines with J gene TRBJ1-1; TRBD1 might be the D (6 bases). The CDR3 length is 15 residues. V lost 4 bases, J lost 4 bases, and 16 bases lay in between. In germline, CDR1 is MGHRA, CDR2 YSYEKL. CDR3 sequence (DNA): TGCGCCAGCAGCCTTACCAGGGGATGGGTCACTGAAGCTTTCTTT. As protein: CASSLTRGWVTEAFF.

By share, this clone ranks as medium-sized. The chain carries TRBV11-3 and TRBJ1-2, with 7 bases identical to TRBD1. Trimming took 4 bases from V and 3 from J; bases not matched to a gene: 5. The CDR3 runs 14 residues. CDR1 SGHNT and CDR2 YENEEA come from the germline V gene. The CDR3 spells CASSSTGTDYGYTF. CDR3 nucleotide sequence: TGTGCCAGCAGCTCGACAGGGACGGACTATGGCTACACCTTC.

In its sample, this clone was seen once. The V call is TRBV2, the J call TRBJ1-1; possibly TRBD1 for D (6 bases). Trimming left V 7 bases short and J 4 bases short, with 13 bases between. Germline V gives CDR1 SNHLY, CDR2 FYNNEI. The CDR3 extends over 13 amino acids. The CDR3 region is CASTGDTSTEAFF. CDR3 bases: TGTGCCAGCACCGGGGACACTTCCACTGAAGCTTTCTTT.

The rearrangement uses TRBV6-8 and TRBJ2-7; D gene ambiguous. The germline V gene encodes CDR1 MNHGY and CDR2 SAAAGT. This CDR3 comprises 13 residues. Trimming took 3 bases from V and 2 from J, leaving 8 bases between them. CDR3 residues: CASSYNSAYEQYF. The CDR3 bases are TGTGCCAGCAGTTATAACTCGGCCTACGAGCAGTACTTC.

This chain links TRBV7-1 with TRBJ1-1; D not resolved. TRBV7-1 carries the ORF label, with uncertain function. Trimming removed 4 bases at V and 1 base at J, with 7 bases between. This CDR3 is built from 13 residues. The CDR3 DNA reads as TGTGCCAGCAGCTTTGCCGCGAACACTGAAGCTTTCTTT. Translated: CASSFAANTEAFF.

This chain joins TRBV7-1 and TRBJ1-1, with D maybe TRBD1 (6 bases). TRBV7-1 is classed as an ORF, of uncertain function. V was pared by 5 bases and J by 9 bases, with 16 bases between. This CDR3 contains 13 residues. The CDR3, as DNA: TGTGCCAGCAGCCTAACAGGGATAGGGAAAGCTTTCTTT. It yields the protein CASSLTGIGKAFF.

This chain uses TRBV11-3 with TRBJ2-1; TRBD1 matches at 8 bases. J lost 8 bases, V lost 5 bases, and 17 bases had no gene match. Germline V lookup: CDR1 SGHNT, CDR2 YENEEA. The CDR3 runs to 17 residues. CDR3 sequence: CASSLRRTGSSPDEQFF. Written as DNA, the CDR3 is TGTGCCAGCAGCCTTAGGAGGACAGGGAGTTCTCCGGATGAGCAGTTCTTC.

This clone was seen just once. The rearrangement uses TRBV25-1 and TRBJ2-1; 7 bases map to TRBD2. In germline, CDR1 is MGHDK, CDR2 SYGVNS. J lost 1 base, V lost 5 bases, and 14 bases had no gene match. This CDR3 has 18 amino acids. The CDR3 loop reads CASSIVLGREGSYNEQFF. CDR3 DNA sequence: TGTGCCAGCAGTATCGTACTCGGCAGGGAGGGATCCTACAATGAGCAGTTCTTC.

This sequence joins TRBV7-7 and TRBJ1-1; tentatively, D is TRBD1 (6 bases). The ends were cut back, 4 bases at V and 1 base at J, with 10 bases in the middle. The germline gives CDR1 SSHAT, CDR2 FNYEAQ (reference sequence). The CDR3 is 14 residues long. The CDR3 region has the DNA TGTGCCAGCAGCTCGTGGACAGCGAACACTGAAGCTTTCTTT. This codes for CASSSWTANTEAFF. The variable domain in full, with the rest retrieved from reference TRBV7-7 and TRBJ1-1, is GAGVSQSPRYKVTKRGQDVTLRCDPISSHATLYWYQQALGQGPEFLTYFNYEAQPDKSGLPSDRFSAERPEGSISTLTIQRTEQRDSAMYRCASSSWTANTEAFFGQGTRLTVV.

The CDR3 DNA reads TGTGCCAGTAAGGTGTATAGCACAGATACGCAGTATTTT. This gives the protein CASKVYSTDTQYF. The rearrangement uses TRBV19 and TRBJ2-3; unclear D gene. Germline V lookup: CDR1 LNHDA, CDR2 SQIVND (reference sequence). This CDR3 has 13 residues. V lost 7 bases to trimming and J lost 0 bases, with 8 bases between them.

The V gene is TRBV6-4, the J gene TRBJ2-1; D perhaps matches TRBD1 (6 bases). Trimming removed 3 bases from V and 4 bases from J, with 7 bases in between. The CDR3 contains 13 residues. The germline V gene encodes CDR1 MRHNA and CDR2 SNTAGT. This chain's CDR3 is CASSEDSYNEQFF. The DNA of the CDR3 is TGTGCCAGCAGTGAGGACAGTTACAATGAGCAGTTCTTC.

The J gene is TRBJ1-5, the V gene TRBV6-8; D is undetermined. The V and J ends lost 5 bases and 6 bases respectively, with 17 bases between them. This CDR3 is 15 amino acids long. Germline values: CDR1 MNHGY, CDR2 SAAAGT. CDR3 sequence (DNA): TGTGCCAGCAGTCCCGGCGGGAGCCAGAGTCAGCCCCAGCATTTT. Translated, it gives CASSPGGSQSQPQHF.

The V gene is TRBV11-3, the J gene TRBJ1-2; no clear D. The CDR3 extends over 19 amino acids. CDR1 is SGHNT and CDR2 is YENEEA in the germline V gene. V was shortened by 2 bases and J by 5 bases, with 27 bases between the two germline ends. The DNA for the CDR3 is TGTGCCAGCAGCTTAAGCTTATCGTTGGAGGCCTTCATTCCATATGGCTACACCTTC. Amino acids: CASSLSLSLEAFIPYGYTF.

CDR3 loop: CASTITRSPLHF. In DNA form, the CDR3 reads TGTGCCAGCACCATAACCCGGTCACCCCTCCACTTT. The gene calls are TRBV12-5 and TRBJ1-6; D is undetermined. This CDR3 contains 12 residues. Germline values: CDR1 LGHNT, CDR2 FRNRAP.

The chain carries TRBV28 and TRBJ2-3; D uncertain. The CDR3 is made up of 13 amino acids. The germline V and J ends were trimmed by 1 base and 2 bases, with 4 bases remaining between them. The germline CDR1 and CDR2 sequences are MDHEN and SYDVKM. CDR3 sequence: CASSLFNTDTQYF. Written as DNA, the CDR3 is TGTGCCAGCAGTTTATTTAACACAGATACGCAGTATTTT.

In nucleotides, the CDR3 is TGCGCCAGCACCGAGACAGCGGGGGGGCGATACGAGCAGTACTTC. Translated, it gives CASTETAGGRYEQYF. The chain uses TRBV10-2 and TRBJ2-7, with 10 bases that match TRBD2. This CDR3 comprises 15 residues. Germline CDR1 and CDR2: WSHSY and SAAADI. V gave up 7 bases and J gave up 4 bases; unmatched junction bases: 10.

The J gene is TRBJ1-2, the V gene TRBV1; TRBD1, the table's D call, was not compared with the DNA. TRBV1 is designated a pseudogene. This CDR3 comprises 16 residues. CDR3 bases: TGCGCCAGCAGCCAAACTATGGGACACGGGAACTATGGCTACACCTTC. Encoded protein: CASSQTMGHGNYGYTF.

The chain employs TRBV28 and TRBJ1-2, with a possible D match to TRBD1 (5 bases). The ends were cut back, 8 bases at V and 2 bases at J, with 9 bases in the middle. Germline loops: CDR1 MDHEN, CDR2 SYDVKM. The CDR3 contains 12 residues. The CDR3 nucleotides are TGTGCCAGCCTCGCAGGGAACTATGGCTACACCTTC. Its translation: CASLAGNYGYTF.

The chain employs TRBV30 and TRBJ1-2; D not resolved. The germline CDR1 and CDR2 sequences are GTSNPN and SVGIG (reference sequence). The CDR3 loop spans 14 amino acids. The germline V and J ends were trimmed by 4 bases and 8 bases, with 20 bases remaining between them. The CDR3 loop is CAWTALPGYWGYTF. As DNA, the CDR3 is TGTGCCTGGACCGCCCTGCCGGGGTATTGGGGCTACACCTTC. Using reference TRBV30 and TRBJ1-2 for the parts outside the CDR3, the full variable domain is SQTIHQWPATLVQPVGSPLSLECTVEGTSNPNLYWYRQAAGRGLQLLFYSVGIGQISSEVPQNLSASRPQDRQFILSSKKLLLSDSGFYLCAWTALPGYWGYTFGSGTRLTVV.

The chain uses TRBV1 and TRBJ2-3; the D call of TRBD2 is as the table states it, not checked on the DNA. TRBV1 is termed a pseudogene. The CDR3 contains 18 residues. The CDR3 DNA sequence: TGCGCCAGCAGCCAAGATATGGTAGCGGATTCAAGCACAGATACGCAGTATTTT. Translated, it gives CASSQDMVADSSTDTQYF.

The J gene is TRBJ1-1, the V gene TRBV11-3, with unresolved D. The length of the CDR3 is 16 residues. CDR1 is SGHNT and CDR2 is YENEEA in the germline V gene. The ends were cut back, 3 bases at V and 0 bases at J, with 14 bases in the middle. The CDR3 protein is CASSFDREQLNTEAFF. CDR3 sequence (DNA): TGTGCCAGCAGCTTCGACCGGGAACAGCTGAACACTGAAGCTTTCTTT.

This chain links TRBV30 with TRBJ1-5; D ambiguous. Germline lookup yields CDR1 GTSNPN and CDR2 SVGIG (reference sequence). The germline V and J ends were trimmed by 1 base and 7 bases, with 8 bases remaining between them. The CDR3 runs 12 residues. Here the CDR3 reads CAWSGPRQPQHF. The CDR3 DNA reads as TGTGCCTGGAGTGGTCCGCGGCAGCCCCAGCATTTT.

The CDR3 DNA follows: TGTGCCAGCAGCTTGGGTGGGACAGGGGGCCGACAGCCCCAGCATTTT. Residues: CASSLGGTGGRQPQHF. The chain uses TRBV28 and TRBJ1-5, with TRBD1 matching over 12 bases. The germline gives CDR1 MDHEN, CDR2 SYDVKM. With V trimmed by 6 bases and J by 7 bases, 10 bases remained unmatched. The CDR3 loop spans 16 amino acids.

This clone appeared once. The rearrangement joins TRBV7-1 to TRBJ2-1; the match to TRBD2 covers 7 bases. TRBV7-1 qualifies as an ORF whose function is uncertain. Losses at the gene ends were 4 bases for V and 5 bases for J; bases not matched to a gene: 8. The CDR3 totals 15 residues. The CDR3 sequence: CASSYSPLADNEQFF. In DNA form, the CDR3 reads TGTGCCAGCAGCTACTCCCCGCTAGCGGACAATGAGCAGTTCTTC.

V is TRBV28 and J is TRBJ2-1, with D maybe TRBD2 (6 bases). The germline gives CDR1 MDHEN, CDR2 SYDVKM. This CDR3 comprises 16 residues. V lost 5 bases, J lost 5 bases, and 19 bases lay in between. CDR3 coding DNA: TGTGCCAGCAGTACGGGACTGCGGGCCTGGGACAATGAGCAGTTCTTC. Protein sequence: CASSTGLRAWDNEQFF.